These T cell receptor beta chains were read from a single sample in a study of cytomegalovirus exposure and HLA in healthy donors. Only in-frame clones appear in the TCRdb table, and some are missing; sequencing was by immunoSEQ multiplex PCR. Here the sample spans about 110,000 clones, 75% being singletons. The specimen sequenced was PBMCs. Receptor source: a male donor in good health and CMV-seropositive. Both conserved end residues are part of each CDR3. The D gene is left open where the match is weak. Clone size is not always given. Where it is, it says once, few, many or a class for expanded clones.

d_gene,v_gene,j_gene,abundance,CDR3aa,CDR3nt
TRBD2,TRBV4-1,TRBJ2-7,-,CASSQTGTSAYEQYF,TGCGCCAGCAGCCAAACCGGGACTAGCGCTTACGAGCAGTACTTC
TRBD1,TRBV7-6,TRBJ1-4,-,CASSSLQGAHEKLFF,TGTGCCAGCAGCTCGCTACAGGGGGCGCATGAAAAACTGTTTTTT
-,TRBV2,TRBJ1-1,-,CASSESSHMNTEAFF,TGTGCCAGCAGTGAGTCGTCACACATGAACACTGAAGCTTTCTTT
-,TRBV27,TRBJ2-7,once,CASSTIRDSNYEQYF,TGTGCCAGCAGTACCATCCGGGACTCTAACTACGAGCAGTACTTC
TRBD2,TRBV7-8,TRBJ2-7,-,CASSGRRAGESEQYF,TGTGCCAGCAGCGGAAGGCGAGCGGGAGAAAGCGAGCAGTACTTC
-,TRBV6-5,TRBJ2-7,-,CASSYGASKYEQYF,TGTGCCAGCAGTTACGGGGCCAGCAAATACGAGCAGTACTTC
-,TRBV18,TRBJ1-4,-,CASSPPGPDEKLFF,TGTGCCAGCTCACCACCGGGCCCCGATGAAAAACTGTTTTTT
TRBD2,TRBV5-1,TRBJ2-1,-,CASSLASGDYNEQFF,TGCGCCAGCAGCTTGGCTAGCGGGGACTACAATGAGCAGTTCTTC
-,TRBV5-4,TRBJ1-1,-,CASSPQRNMNTEAFF,TGTGCCAGCAGCCCCCAACGAAACATGAACACTGAAGCTTTCTTT
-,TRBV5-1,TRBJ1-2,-,CASSAGLLGDYGYTF,TGCGCCAGCAGCGCGGGACTCCTTGGGGACTATGGCTACACCTTC
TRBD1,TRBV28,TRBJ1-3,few,CASSFKTGTGSLERGNTIYF,TGTGCCAGCAGTTTTAAGACCGGGACAGGGTCGCTGGAAAGGGGAAACACCATATATTTT
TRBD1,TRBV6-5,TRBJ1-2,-,CASSYIRTGGNYGYTF,TGTGCCAGCAGTTACATTAGGACAGGGGGTAACTATGGCTACACCTTC
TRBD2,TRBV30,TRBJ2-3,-,CAWELAGATDTQYF,TGTGCCTGGGAATTAGCGGGAGCCACAGATACGCAGTATTTT
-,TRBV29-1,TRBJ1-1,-,CSADGGWNTEAFF,TGCAGCGCCGACGGGGGGTGGAACACTGAAGCTTTCTTT
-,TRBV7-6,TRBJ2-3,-,CASSPGEHTQYF,TGTGCCAGCAGCCCAGGTGAACATACGCAGTATTTT
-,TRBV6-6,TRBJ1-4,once,CASSYDRWEKLFF,TGTGCCAGCAGTTATGACAGGTGGGAAAAACTGTTTTTT
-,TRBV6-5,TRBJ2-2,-,CASRTRGGAAGELFF,TGTGCCAGCAGAACTCGAGGGGGGGCAGCCGGGGAGCTGTTTTTT
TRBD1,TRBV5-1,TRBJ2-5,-,CASSHGQGSQETQYF,TGCGCCAGCAGCCACGGACAGGGAAGCCAAGAGACCCAGTACTTC
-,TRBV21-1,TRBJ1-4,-,CASPEIKDTANEKLFF,TGTGCCAGCCCTGAAATCAAGGACACGGCAAATGAAAAACTGTTTTTT
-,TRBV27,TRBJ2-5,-,CASSTTGEAQYF,TGTGCCAGCAGCACAACGGGAGAGGCCCAGTACTTC
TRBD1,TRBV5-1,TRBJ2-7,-,CASSPRTGPRVEQYF,TGCGCCAGCAGCCCACGGACAGGGCCAAGGGTCGAGCAGTACTTC
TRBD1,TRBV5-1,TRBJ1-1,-,CASSLRRQGDTEAFF,TGCGCCAGCAGCTTGCGGAGACAGGGTGACACTGAAGCTTTCTTT
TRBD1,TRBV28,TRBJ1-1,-,CASGRGTGRGKTEAFF,TGTGCCAGCGGAAGAGGGACAGGGAGGGGGAAGACTGAAGCTTTCTTT
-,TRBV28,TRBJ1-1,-,CASSPRTALNTEAFF,TGTGCCAGCAGTCCCCGGACAGCTTTGAACACTGAAGCTTTCTTT
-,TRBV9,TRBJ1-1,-,CASSARGGKDTEAFF,TGTGCCAGCAGCGCGAGGGGGGGGAAGGACACTGAAGCTTTCTTT
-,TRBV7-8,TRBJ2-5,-,CASRYSPGTQYF,TGTGCCAGCAGATATAGTCCCGGGACCCAGTACTTC
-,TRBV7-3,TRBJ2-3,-,CASSLMSGPTDTQYF,TGTGCCAGCAGCTTAATGTCAGGTCCCACAGATACGCAGTATTTT
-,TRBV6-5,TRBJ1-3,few,CASSSRTVGGNTIYF,TGTGCCAGCAGTAGCCGGACAGTTGGCGGAAACACCATATATTTT
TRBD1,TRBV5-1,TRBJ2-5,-,CASSVTGRMETQYF,TGCGCCAGCAGCGTGACAGGGAGAATGGAGACCCAGTACTTC
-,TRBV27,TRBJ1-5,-,CASGAANQPQHF,TGTGCCAGCGGGGCCGCCAATCAGCCCCAGCATTTT
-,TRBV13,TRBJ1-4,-,CASSPPPGLGPNEKLFF,TGTGCCAGCAGCCCTCCTCCGGGGTTGGGTCCTAACGAAAAACTGTTTTTT
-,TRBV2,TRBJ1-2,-,CASSEGNTGYGYTF,TGTGCCAGCAGTGAAGGAAATACGGGCTATGGCTACACCTTC
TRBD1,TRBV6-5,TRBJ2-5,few,CASTRKGQGAETQYF,TGTGCCAGCACCCGAAAGGGACAGGGGGCCGAGACCCAGTACTTC
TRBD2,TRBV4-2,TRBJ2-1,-,CASSQGSSRLATNEQFF,TGTGCCAGCAGCCAAGGGTCCAGTCGACTAGCGACCAATGAGCAGTTCTTC
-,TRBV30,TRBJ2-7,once,CACRLDPGDEQYF,TGTGCCTGCAGACTAGACCCAGGCGACGAGCAGTACTTC
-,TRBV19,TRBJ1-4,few,CASSELGFNYEKLFF,TGTGCCAGTAGTGAGCTGGGCTTTAACTATGAAAAACTGTTTTTT
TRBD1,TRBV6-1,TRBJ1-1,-,CASRGQGGTEAFF,TGTGCCAGCAGAGGACAGGGTGGTACCGAAGCTTTCTTT
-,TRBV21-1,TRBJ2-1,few,CASSKARRTDPYNEQFF,TGTGCCAGCAGCAAAGCGCGAAGGACAGACCCATACAATGAGCAGTTCTTC
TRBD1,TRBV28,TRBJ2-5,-,CASSHGTGGQETQYF,TGTGCCAGCAGCCATGGGACAGGGGGGCAAGAGACCCAGTACTTC
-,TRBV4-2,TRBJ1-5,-,CASSQEASRGYSNQPQHF,TGTGCCAGCAGCCAAGAGGCTTCCAGGGGTTATAGCAATCAGCCCCAGCATTTT
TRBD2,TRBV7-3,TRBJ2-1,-,CASSFASGSFGNEQFF,TGTGCCAGCAGCTTCGCTAGCGGGAGTTTTGGCAATGAGCAGTTCTTC
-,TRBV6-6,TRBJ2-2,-,CASRTVNTGELFF,TGTGCCAGTCGAACAGTGAACACCGGGGAGCTGTTTTTT
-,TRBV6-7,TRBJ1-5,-,CASSMTRQGQPQHF,TGTGCCAGCAGTATGACACGCCAGGGTCAGCCCCAGCATTTT
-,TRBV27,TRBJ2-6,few,CASSFFSGANVLTF,TGTGCCAGCAGTTTCTTCTCTGGGGCCAACGTCCTGACTTTC
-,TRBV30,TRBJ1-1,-,CAWSWGGNTEAFF,TGTGCCTGGTCGTGGGGGGGGAACACTGAAGCTTTCTTT
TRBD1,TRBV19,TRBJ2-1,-,CASSGWTGANEQFF,TGTGCCAGTAGTGGATGGACAGGGGCGAATGAGCAGTTCTTC
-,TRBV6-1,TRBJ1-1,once,CASSEGALRRLMNTEAFF,TGTGCCAGCAGTGAAGGGGCATTACGACGGCTTATGAACACTGAAGCTTTCTTT
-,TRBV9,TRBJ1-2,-,CASSGGEGHGYTF,TGTGCCAGCAGCGGGGGGGAGGGGCATGGCTACACCTTC
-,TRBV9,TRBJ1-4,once,CASSPRQEKLFF,TGTGCCAGCAGCCCCCGACAGGAAAAACTGTTTTTT
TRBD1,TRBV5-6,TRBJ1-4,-,CASSLARERTGGEKLFF,TGTGCCAGCAGCTTGGCTCGGGAACGGACAGGGGGTGAAAAACTGTTTTTT
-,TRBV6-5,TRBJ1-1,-,CASTWRENTEAFF,TGTGCCAGCACGTGGAGGGAGAACACTGAAGCTTTCTTT
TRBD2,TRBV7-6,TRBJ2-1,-,CASSSGLPYNEQFF,TGTGCCAGCAGCTCGGGACTACCGTACAATGAGCAGTTCTTC
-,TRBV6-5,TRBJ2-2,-,CASSPQGHGELFF,TGTGCCAGCAGTCCCCAGGGGCATGGGGAGCTGTTTTTT
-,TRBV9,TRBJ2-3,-,CASSVGLVETDTQYF,TGTGCCAGCAGCGTAGGACTAGTTGAGACAGATACGCAGTATTTT
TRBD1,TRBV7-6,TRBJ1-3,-,CASSLPLGTGLDTIYF,TGTGCCAGCAGCCTTCCGTTGGGGACAGGGCTTGACACCATATATTTT